This TCR beta chain was obtained from a study of blood T cell repertoires in COVID-19. Background on the study: PBMCs, B-cell-depleted T cells, or T cells were the source of the cDNA or gDNA that made up the material.

This clone showed up just once. Method: immunoSEQ multiplex PCR; TCRdb's copy keeps in-frame clones and lacks some. The sample lists about 260,000 clones; over 80% were seen once. The source is a woman aged 40 to 50 with acute or convalescent COVID-19. Sequencing used peripheral blood.

CDR3 DNA: TGTGCCTCGAACGGAGGGAACTATGGCTACACCTTC. Its translation: CASNGGNYGYTF. The chain recombines TRBV10-3 with TRBJ1-2; D not certain. This CDR3 region has 12 residues. CDR1 is ENHRY, CDR2 SYGVKD, per germline. Trimming cost V 11 bases and J 2 bases, with 12 bases left between them.